This T cell receptor (beta chain) was documented in a study of cytomegalovirus exposure and HLA in healthy donors. TCRdb keeps only in-frame clones here, not all; method: immunoSEQ multiplex PCR. This table holds approximately 150,000 clones, roughly nine tenths found once. In the case of this clone: The antigen is unknown.

V shed 8 bases, J shed 7 bases, and the junction held 6 bases outside the gene matches. This CDR3 is 11 amino acids long. CDR1 SQVTM and CDR2 ANQGSEA come from the germline V gene. Study results and limitations: Reportedly, cytomegalovirus status was diagnosed with high sensitivity and specificity.

The clonotype comes from a woman aged 18-29 years in good health and CMV-seropositive. Material: PBMCs. V usage is TRBV29-1 and J usage is TRBJ1-2; 8 bases map to TRBD1. CDR3: CSTSTGAGYTF. CDR3 in DNA: TGCAGCACCTCGACAGGGGCTGGCTACACCTTC.